This entry lists 6 T cell receptor beta chains sequenced from one sample in a study of blood T cell repertoires in COVID-19. Measured with immunoSEQ multiplex PCR; TCRdb has only the in-frame clones, and not every one. The sample has some 150,000 clones; about 86% are singletons. Sequenced: peripheral blood. Source of these receptors: a woman aged 55-70 years with active or convalescent COVID-19.

This clone was found a few times. The gene calls are TRBV18 and TRBJ2-2, with TRBD1 identical over 7 bases. This CDR3 contains 15 residues. Trimming cost V 3 bases and J 4 bases; bases outside gene matches: 5. Germline CDR1 is KGHSH and CDR2 is LQKENI. The CDR3 sequence: CASSPTGFVTGELFF. For the CDR3, the DNA is TGTGCCAGCTCACCGACAGGGTTTGTCACCGGGGAGCTGTTTTTT.

The chain joins TRBV24-1 to TRBJ2-1, with 7 bases aligning to TRBD2. The CDR3 totals 16 residues. Losses at the gene ends were 7 bases for V and 5 bases for J; bases not matched to a gene: 13. From germline, CDR1 is KGHDR and CDR2 SFDVKD. The CDR3 DNA sequence: TGTGCCACCAGGGGCCGGGGGAGCGGGGCAAACAATGAGCAGTTCTTC. This sequence encodes CATRGRGSGANNEQFF.

The V call is TRBV7-8, the J call TRBJ1-5, with D perhaps TRBD1 (6 bases). This CDR3 is built from 13 residues. Looked up from germline, CDR1 is SGHVS and CDR2 is FQNEAQ. Trimming shortened V by 5 bases and J by 7 bases, and 12 bases separated the two germline ends. The CDR3 DNA sequence: TGTGCCAGCAGCCTCCAACAGGGACAGCCCCAGCATTTT. Its protein is CASSLQQGQPQHF.

The J gene is TRBJ1-6, the V gene TRBV19, with 7 bases lining up with TRBD1. There are 15 residues in the CDR3. The V gene end was trimmed by 4 bases and the J gene end by 3 bases; junction bases not matched to a gene: 3. The germline CDR1 and CDR2 sequences are LNHDA and SQIVND (reference sequence). CDR3 in amino acids: CASSTGTVYNSPLHF. For the CDR3, the DNA is TGTGCCAGTAGTACCGGGACAGTCTATAATTCACCCCTCCACTTT.

This chain connects TRBV6-5 to TRBJ2-5; 7 nucleotides agree with TRBD2. There are 15 residues in the CDR3. The germline CDR1 and CDR2 sequences are MNHEY and SVGAGI. J was trimmed by 5 bases and V by 0 bases; bases with no gene match: 6. The CDR3 loop reads CASSYSVGEGETQYF. In nucleotides, the CDR3 is TGTGCCAGCAGTTACTCGGTAGGGGAGGGGGAGACCCAGTACTTC.

This sequence joins TRBV2 and TRBJ2-3; 7 nucleotides agree with TRBD1. The CDR3 extends over 14 amino acids. CDR1 is SNHLY, CDR2 FYNNEI, per germline. The J segment lost 5 bases and the V segment lost 6 bases, leaving 8 bases of the junction unmatched. CDR3 residues: CASRNPGTVDTQYF. The DNA for the CDR3 is TGTGCCAGCAGAAACCCCGGGACAGTAGATACGCAGTATTTT.